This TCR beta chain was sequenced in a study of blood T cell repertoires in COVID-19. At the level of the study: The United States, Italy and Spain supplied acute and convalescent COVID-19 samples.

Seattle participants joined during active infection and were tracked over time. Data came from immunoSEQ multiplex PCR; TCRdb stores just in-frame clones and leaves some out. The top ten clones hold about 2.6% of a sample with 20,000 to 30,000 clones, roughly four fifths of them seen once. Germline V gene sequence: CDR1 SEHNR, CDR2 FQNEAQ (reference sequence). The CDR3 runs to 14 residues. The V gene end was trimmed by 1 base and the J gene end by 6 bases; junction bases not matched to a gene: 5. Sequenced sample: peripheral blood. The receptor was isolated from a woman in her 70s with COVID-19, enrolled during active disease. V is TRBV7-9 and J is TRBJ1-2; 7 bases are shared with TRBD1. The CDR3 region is CASSLEGTANGYTF. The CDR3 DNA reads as TGTGCCAGCAGCTTAGAGGGGACAGCGAATGGCTACACCTTC.